A selection of T cell receptor beta chains follows, all from one sample in a study of control samples from healthy donors and cancer patients. Some clones are missing from TCRdb's copy, which holds only in-frame ones; the method was immunoSEQ multiplex PCR. The table has around 33,000 clones, around 87% seen once. Sequencing was done on a sample of PBMCs. The receptor source for this set is a woman in her forties with lung cancer. Both conserved end residues are part of each CDR3. Fields, in order: D gene, V gene, J gene, clone size, CDR3 protein, CDR3 DNA. A D gene is named only where the DNA matches it firmly. Some rows mark clone size as missing; the rest say once, few, many or name a class of expanded clone.

>.|TRBV29-1|TRBJ2-3|.
CSVARAGDTDTQYF
TGCAGCGTTGCGAGGGCAGGGGACACAGATACGCAGTATTTT
>.|TRBV7-2|TRBJ2-2|.
CASSTRPDGELFF
TGTGCCAGCAGCACCCGTCCTGACGGGGAGCTGTTTTTT
>TRBD2|TRBV18|TRBJ2-7|.
CASSPSGGDYEQYF
TGTGCCAGCTCACCAAGCGGGGGGGACTACGAGCAGTACTTC
>.|TRBV7-9|TRBJ1-2|.
CASSFGTIGRGYTF
TGTGCCAGCAGCTTTGGTACTATCGGTCGTGGCTACACCTTC
>.|TRBV4-1|TRBJ2-7|.
CASSQGTGWYEQYF
TGCGCCAGCAGCCAAGGTACAGGGTGGTACGAGCAGTACTTC
>.|TRBV7-6|TRBJ1-1|.
CASLPSQLRKSEPLNTEAFF
TGTGCCAGCCTACCCAGTCAGCTTAGGAAATCCGAACCTCTGAACACTGAAGCTTTCTTT
>TRBD1|TRBV30|TRBJ1-2|.
CAWRGHSGTGSSFGYTF
TGTGCCTGGAGAGGCCATTCCGGGACAGGGAGTTCTTTTGGCTACACCTTC
>.|TRBV13|TRBJ2-4|.
CASIKARTVAKNIQYF
TGTGCCAGCATCAAAGCTCGGACGGTAGCCAAAAACATTCAGTACTTC
>TRBD1|TRBV9|TRBJ1-2|.
CASSGRTGINYGYTF
TGTGCCAGCAGCGGTCGGACAGGGATTAACTATGGCTACACCTTC
>.|TRBV2|TRBJ1-6|.
CASSVMEDSPLHF
TGTGCCAGCAGTGTGATGGAGGATTCACCCCTCCACTTT
>.|TRBV5-1|TRBJ1-3|.
CASSLAGPQRGNTIYF
TGCGCCAGCAGCTTGGCTGGTCCGCAGAGGGGAAACACCATATATTTT
>.|TRBV11-2|TRBJ1-1|once
CASRPPGRQTPEAFF
TGTGCCAGCAGGCCCCCGGGACGGCAAACACCTGAAGCTTTCTTT
>.|TRBV19|TRBJ2-7|.
CASSIYSGDGAYEQYF
TGTGCCAGTAGTATTTATTCTGGCGACGGAGCCTACGAGCAGTACTTC
>.|TRBV2|TRBJ2-2|.
CASSAGNAGELFF
TGTGCCAGCAGTGCGGGTAACGCCGGGGAGCTGTTTTTT
>.|TRBV21-1|TRBJ1-2|medium-sized
CASSKAGGYGYTF
TGTGCCAGCAGCAAAGCAGGGGGCTATGGCTACACCTTC
>.|TRBV19|TRBJ2-2|.
CASSIVRDTGELFF
TGTGCCAGTAGTATTGTCAGGGACACCGGGGAGCTGTTTTTT
>.|TRBV19|TRBJ1-5|.
CASSIAGGGQPQHF
TGTGCCAGTAGTATAGCTGGGGGTGGTCAGCCCCAGCATTTT
>.|TRBV28|TRBJ2-2|.
CASSQVRGPGGELFF
TGTGCCAGCAGCCAAGTCAGGGGTCCGGGCGGGGAGCTGTTTTTT
>.|TRBV4-2|TRBJ2-5|.
CASSQDVGRVGETQYF
TGTGCCAGCAGCCAAGATGTGGGCAGGGTGGGAGAGACCCAGTACTTC
>TRBD2|TRBV3-1/TRBV3-2|TRBJ2-2|.
CASSQLAGDTGELFF
TGTGCCAGCAGCCAACTAGCGGGGGACACCGGGGAGCTGTTTTTT
>.|TRBV12-3/TRBV12-4|TRBJ1-2|.
CASSASVDYGYTF
TGTGCCAGCAGCGCCTCCGTTGACTATGGCTACACCTTC
>TRBD2|TRBV3-1/TRBV3-2|TRBJ2-3|.
CASREGGGTYTQYF
TGTGCCAGCAGGGAGGGCGGGGGGACTTATACGCAGTATTTT
>.|TRBV2|TRBJ1-6|.
CASSVSVSYNSPLHF
TGTGCCAGCAGTGTGTCAGTCTCCTATAATTCACCCCTCCACTTT
>.|TRBV10-3|TRBJ1-5|.
CAISPDGRGNQPQHF
TGTGCCATCAGCCCAGACGGGAGAGGCAATCAGCCCCAGCATTTT
>TRBD1|TRBV19|TRBJ1-1|.
CASSIRRGQGDTEAFF
TGTGCCAGTAGTATTCGGAGGGGACAGGGAGACACTGAAGCTTTCTTT
>.|TRBV13|TRBJ2-5|.
CASSLEGRRPGLETQYF
TGTGCCAGCAGCTTAGAAGGGAGGAGGCCGGGACTCGAGACCCAGTACTTC
>TRBD1|TRBV7-2|TRBJ1-1|.
CASSLGDRRNTEAFF
TGTGCCAGCAGCTTAGGGGACAGGCGGAACACTGAAGCTTTCTTT
>.|TRBV6-6|TRBJ1-2|.
CASSNREGYGYTF
TGTGCCAGCAGTAACAGGGAAGGGTATGGCTACACCTTC
>TRBD1|TRBV27|TRBJ1-1|.
CASSQSRGRRTEAFF
TGTGCCAGCAGTCAGAGCAGGGGGCGTCGGACTGAAGCTTTCTTT
>TRBD1|TRBV7-8|TRBJ1-2|.
CASRDRGYGYTF
TGTGCCAGCAGGGACAGGGGCTATGGCTACACCTTC
>.|TRBV10-3|TRBJ1-5|.
CAISVGGNQPQHF
TGTGCCATCAGTGTCGGGGGCAATCAGCCCCAGCATTTT
>.|TRBV6-1|TRBJ2-3|.
CASRSGTHQSQVRYF
TGTGCCAGCAGGTCCGGGACTCATCAATCGCAAGTAAGGTATTTT
>TRBD2|TRBV6-1|TRBJ2-3|.
CASSGGLAGASTDTQYF
TGTGCCAGCAGTGGGGGACTAGCGGGGGCCTCCACAGATACGCAGTATTTT
>TRBD2|TRBV9|TRBJ2-3|.
CASSFSGRSTDTQYF
TGTGCCAGCAGCTTCAGCGGGAGGAGCACAGATACGCAGTATTTT
>.|TRBV12-3/TRBV12-4|TRBJ2-5|once
CASRRGGGETQYF
TGTGCCAGCAGGAGGGGAGGGGGTGAGACCCAGTACTTC
>.|TRBV4-2|TRBJ2-6|.
CASSLDSSGANVLTF
TGTGCCAGCAGCCTCGACTCCTCTGGGGCCAACGTCCTGACTTTC
>.|TRBV5-8|TRBJ1-2|.
CASSLRQLQGYGYTF
TGTGCCAGCAGCTTAAGGCAGCTCCAAGGCTATGGCTACACCTTC
>.|TRBV2|TRBJ2-5|once
CASTRRDTQETQYF
TGTGCCAGCACCAGACGGGACACTCAAGAGACCCAGTACTTC
>.|TRBV5-1|TRBJ2-2|few
CASSGGQYTGELFF
TGCGCCAGCAGCGGCGGACAGTACACCGGGGAGCTGTTTTTT
>.|TRBV19|TRBJ1-6|.
CASRFEDSPLHF
TGTGCCAGTAGATTCGAGGATTCACCCCTCCACTTT
>TRBD1|TRBV24-1|TRBJ1-2|few
CATGGQGNGYTF
TGTGCCACCGGGGGACAGGGAAATGGCTACACCTTC
>.|TRBV27|TRBJ2-7|.
CASMGRLNSYEQYF
TGTGCCAGCATGGGCAGGTTAAACTCCTACGAGCAGTACTTC
>TRBD2|TRBV7-3|TRBJ2-1|few
CASSYSGGANEQFF
TGTGCCAGCAGCTACAGCGGGGGGGCAAATGAGCAGTTCTTC
>.|TRBV6-1|TRBJ1-5|once
CASSTGGLSNQPQHF
TGTGCCAGCAGCACGGGGGGCTTGAGCAATCAGCCCCAGCATTTT